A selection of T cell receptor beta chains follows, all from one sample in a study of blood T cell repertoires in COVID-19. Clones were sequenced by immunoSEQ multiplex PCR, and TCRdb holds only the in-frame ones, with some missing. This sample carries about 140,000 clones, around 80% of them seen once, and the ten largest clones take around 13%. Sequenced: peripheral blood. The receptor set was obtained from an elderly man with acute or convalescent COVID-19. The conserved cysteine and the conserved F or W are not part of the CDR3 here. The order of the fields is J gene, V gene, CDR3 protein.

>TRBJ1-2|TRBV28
ASSLTGNDDLYGYT
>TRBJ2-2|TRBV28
ASSPRTGAITGELF
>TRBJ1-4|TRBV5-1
ASSLGGEKLF
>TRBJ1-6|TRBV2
ASIVRQGGNNSPLH
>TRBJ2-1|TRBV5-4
ASSPGEARSYNEQF
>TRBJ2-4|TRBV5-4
ASSDHRGTINNIQY
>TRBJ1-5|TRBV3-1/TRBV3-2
ASSQASQDQPQH
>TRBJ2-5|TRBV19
ASSSSSTGETQY
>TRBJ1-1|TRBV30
AWSVRAGRSAEAF
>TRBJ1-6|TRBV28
ASSTLSLNSPLH
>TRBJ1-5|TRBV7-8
ASSLSTVSNQPQH
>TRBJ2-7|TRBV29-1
SVVSSSYEQY
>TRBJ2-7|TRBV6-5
ASRPSSAYEQY
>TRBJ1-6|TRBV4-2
ASSQVGTVGSPLH
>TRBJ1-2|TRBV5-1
ASSTAAGARSGYT
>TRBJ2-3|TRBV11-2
ASSSPRISTDTQY
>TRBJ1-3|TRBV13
ASSLGQGHTGNTIY
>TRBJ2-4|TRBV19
ASLNSAKNIQY
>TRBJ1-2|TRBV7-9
ASSPPGFYGYT
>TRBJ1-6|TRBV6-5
ASSPRQRTNSPLH
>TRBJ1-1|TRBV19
ASRPQGTEAF
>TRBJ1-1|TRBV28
ASKRQGDTEAF
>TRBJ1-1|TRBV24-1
ATSDSGQRNTEAF
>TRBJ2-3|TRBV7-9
ASSFPSGGDTDTQY
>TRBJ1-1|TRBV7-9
ASSLVVSEAF
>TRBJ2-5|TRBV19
ASSEQGRATQY
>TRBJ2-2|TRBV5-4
ASTLGWTSGGAVSGELF
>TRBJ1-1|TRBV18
ASSWGGNANTEAF